The clone carrying this T cell receptor beta chain was recorded at least ten times. V was cut by 1 base and J by 2 bases, with 12 bases left in between. From germline, CDR1 is PRHDT and CDR2 FYEKMQ (reference sequence). This CDR3 comprises 15 residues. The data belong to a study of T cells in Graves' hyperthyroidism and ophthalmopathy. Template material for amplifying TCR beta CDR3 regions consisted of RNA transcripts. The TCR CDR3 was amplified in a first-round RT-PCR using the HTBI primer set. TCRdb processed the multiplex PCR reads anew with MiXCR; each CDR3 protein has one entry. This sample has approximately 610,000 distinct CDR3 sequences, with roughly 15% found just once.

The receptor's source is a woman in her thirties or forties with Graves' ophthalmopathy. The sample was blood. The chain links TRBV13 to TRBJ2-7; perhaps TRBD1 as D (6 bases). The CDR3 protein is CASSLDRDPPYEQYF. CDR3 nucleotide sequence: TGTGCCAGCAGCTTAGACAGGGACCCCCCCTACGAGCAGTACTTC.